This T cell receptor (beta chain) is drawn from a study of tumor and adjacent non-tumor tissue in lung cancer. No cell sorting was done before RNA was extracted from the tissue. This non-tumor lung sample came from over 3 cm beyond the tumor edge. Chemotherapy-naive patients with new lung cancer underwent thoracic surgery in China, August–late 2014. Germline V gene data show CDR1 as MNHEY and CDR2 as SVGAGI. The length of the CDR3 is 15 residues. A modified ARM-PCR protocol with three rounds of nested PCR amplified TCRbeta. TCRdb recomputed calls from the multiplex PCR reads with MiXCR, one row per CDR3 protein. The sample comprises 55,000 to 65,000 distinct CDR3 sequences, around 61% of which are singletons, and less than 35% rests with the top ten. A word on this clonotype: Its ends do not fully match the called genes, so a read error is possible.

This receptor was taken from a man aged 70-80 years with non-small cell lung cancer. The chain carries TRBV6-5 and TRBJ1-2; tentatively, D is TRBD1 (6 bases). The sequenced sample consisted of distant non-tumor lung tissue. CDR3 in amino acids: CAGSYSVQGHYGYTF. In DNA form, the CDR3 reads TGTGCCGGCAGCTACTCAGTCCAGGGGCACTATGGCTACACCTTC.